This entry is about one T cell receptor beta chain. The entry originates in a study of blood T cell repertoires in COVID-19. The CDR3 spans 13 residues. J was trimmed by 5 bases and V by 1 base; bases with no gene match: 3. Germline lookup yields CDR1 SGHRS and CDR2 YFSETQ. Generated by immunoSEQ multiplex PCR, the TCRdb table keeps only in-frame clones and is missing some. This sample carries approximately 300,000 clones, around 88% of them seen once, and the ten largest clones take 4.6%. J is TRBJ2-7 and V is TRBV5-1; TRBD1 matches at 7 bases. The sample was peripheral blood. This TCR came from a man between 40 and 49 years old with acute or convalescent COVID-19. The CDR3 region has the DNA TGCGCCAGCAGCTTGAGGCAGGGGGACGAGCAGTACTTC. This gives the protein CASSLRQGDEQYF. Full variable domain (rest looked up from reference TRBV5-1 and TRBJ2-7): KAGVTQTPRYLIKTRGQQVTLSCSPISGHRSVSWYQQTPGQGLQFLFEYFSETQRNKGNFPGRFSGRQFSNSRSEMNVSTLELGDSALYLCASSLRQGDEQYFGPGTRLTVT.